A single sample gave rise to the 23 T cell receptor beta chains below, sequenced in a study of blood T cell repertoires in COVID-19. The protocol was immunoSEQ multiplex PCR, while the TCRdb copy is restricted to in-frame clones and leaves out a portion. This sample has tens of thousands of clones; about 90% occur once, and the top ten carry around 7.9%. The sequenced sample was peripheral blood. Receptor source: a man between 50 and 59 years old with active COVID-19.

J is TRBJ1-1 and V is TRBV4-3; no definite D call. Trimming removed 0 bases at V and 4 bases at J, with 6 bases between. Germline V CDR1 and CDR2: LGHNA, YSLEER. This CDR3 has 13 residues. DNA for the CDR3: TGCGCCAGCAGCCAAGATATCGTCACTGAAGCTTTCTTT. Protein product: CASSQDIVTEAFF.

The sample holds one count of this clone. The V and J genes are TRBV7-2 and TRBJ1-5; 8 nucleotides align to TRBD1. The V gene's germline CDR1 is SGHTA and CDR2 FQGNSA. J gave up 7 bases and V 1 base, and 9 bases lay outside the gene matches. The CDR3 contains 16 residues. DNA of the CDR3: TGTGCCAGCAGCTTAGGCCGGCAGGGGGCCGGGCAGCCCCAGCATTTT. This translates into CASSLGRQGAGQPQHF.

This chain links TRBV9 with TRBJ2-5; TRBD1 agrees at 10 bases. This CDR3 has 17 amino acids. Germline CDR1 is SGDLS and CDR2 is YYNGEE. After removal of 0 bases from V and 5 bases from J, the junction contained 10 bases not matched to a gene. The DNA of the CDR3 is TGTGCCAGCAGCGTAGGGGGGAGCGACAGGGGGCTTGAGACCCAGTACTTC. It encodes CASSVGGSDRGLETQYF.

The chain carries TRBV2 and TRBJ2-5; 9 bases match TRBD1. The CDR3 length is 15 residues. Germline CDR1 is SNHLY and CDR2 is FYNNEI. J gave up 1 base and V 6 bases, and 6 bases lay outside the gene matches. Written as DNA, the CDR3 is TGTGCCAGCAGCCTAGCGGACAGGGGCCAAGAGACCCAGTACTTC. It yields the protein CASSLADRGQETQYF.

This clone was seen more than once but under ten times. V and J are TRBV19 and TRBJ2-2; no clear D gene. This CDR3 is 13 amino acids long. Trimming shortened V by 4 bases and J by 8 bases, and 11 bases separated the two germline ends. CDR1 is LNHDA and CDR2 is SQIVND in the germline V gene (reference sequence). The CDR3 nucleotides are TGTGCCAGTAGTACCAAAACCCGGGGGGAGCTGTTTTTT. Encoded protein: CASSTKTRGELFF.

The chain couples TRBV7-9 to TRBJ1-1; weak D call: TRBD1 (6 bases). Germline values: CDR1 SEHNR, CDR2 FQNEAQ (reference sequence). The CDR3 contains 14 residues. Trimming took off 3 bases at V and 6 bases at J, with 14 bases between the two ends. CDR3 sequence: CASSFGGARAEAFF. The DNA of the CDR3 is TGTGCCAGCAGCTTTGGGGGGGCACGAGCTGAAGCTTTCTTT. Variable domain in full (rest from reference TRBV7-9 and TRBJ1-1): DTGVSQNPRHKITKRGQNVTFRCDPISEHNRLYWYRQTLGQGPEFLTYFQNEAQLEKSRLLSDRFSAERPKGSFSTLEIQRTEQGDSAMYLCASSFGGARAEAFFGQGTRLTVV.

This chain links TRBV27 with TRBJ2-3; unclear D gene. The CDR3 sequence is 14 residues long. Germline CDR1 and CDR2: MNHEY and SMNVEV (reference sequence). The V end was cut by 3 bases, the J end by 2 bases, with 9 bases between. The CDR3 bases are TGTGCCAGCAGTTTCCTAACCATCACAGATACGCAGTATTTT. Its translation is CASSFLTITDTQYF.

This chain joins TRBV5-1 and TRBJ1-2; 9 nucleotides match TRBD1. This CDR3 is built from 15 residues. Losses at the gene ends were 4 bases for V and 8 bases for J; bases not matched to a gene: 12. Per germline, CDR1 SGHRS and CDR2 YFSETQ. CDR3 coding DNA: TGCGCCAGCAGCCCGGCACCGGGACAGGGTGGCGGCTACACCTTC. As protein: CASSPAPGQGGGYTF.

The V and J genes are TRBV9 and TRBJ1-2; unclear D gene. The length of the CDR3 is 11 residues. CDR1 and CDR2 (germline): SGDLS, YYNGEE. The germline V and J ends were trimmed by 3 bases and 2 bases, with 2 bases remaining between them. The CDR3 DNA reads as TGTGCCAGCAGCGCAAACTATGGCTACACCTTC. This translates into CASSANYGYTF.

The V gene is TRBV7-9, the J gene TRBJ2-1; 8 positions match TRBD2. Germline V gives CDR1 SEHNR, CDR2 FQNEAQ (reference sequence). After removal of 5 bases from V and 8 bases from J, the junction contained 8 bases not matched to a gene. CDR3 length: 14 amino acids. CDR3 sequence reads: CASSTRTSSDEQFF. CDR3 DNA sequence: TGTGCCAGCAGCACGCGGACTAGCAGCGATGAGCAGTTCTTC.

By share, this clone ranks as medium-sized. V usage is TRBV5-1 and J usage is TRBJ2-1; 8 positions match TRBD2. This CDR3 is 15 amino acids long. V dropped 6 bases and J dropped 0; count of bases not matched to a gene: 5. Germline loops: CDR1 SGHRS, CDR2 YFSETQ. The CDR3 coding sequence is TGCGCCAGCACCCGCGGGGGGAGCTCCTACAATGAGCAGTTCTTC. This gives the protein CASTRGGSSYNEQFF.

The chain has TRBV15 and TRBJ1-2; D gene ambiguous. Trimming cost V 1 base and J 4 bases, with 16 bases left between them. The CDR3 is made up of 16 amino acids. From germline, CDR1 is LNHNV and CDR2 YYDKDF (reference sequence). The chain's CDR3 is CATSRVGPGEPYGYTF. The CDR3 nucleotides are TGTGCCACCAGCAGAGTAGGGCCCGGGGAACCCTATGGCTACACCTTC.

The rearrangement links TRBV2 to TRBJ1-5, with D maybe TRBD1 (5 bases). CDR1 is SNHLY, CDR2 FYNNEI, per germline. V shed 4 bases and J shed 5 bases, with 12 bases lying between them. The CDR3 contains 14 residues. Here the CDR3 DNA reads TGTGCCAGCAGTGCGGGGGGAGGGGATCAGCCCCAGCATTTT. Its protein product is CASSAGGGDQPQHF.

The chain couples TRBV7-2 to TRBJ1-2; 7 bases map to TRBD1. Trimming at V came to 1 base and at J to 4 bases, leaving 6 bases not matched to a gene. The germline V gene encodes CDR1 SGHTA and CDR2 FQGNSA. The CDR3 contains 15 residues. The CDR3 here is CASSLDGGQPYGYTF. The CDR3 nucleotides read TGTGCCAGCAGCTTAGATGGGGGACAGCCCTATGGCTACACCTTC.

The CDR3 region is CASGEQANNEQFF. For the CDR3, the DNA is TGCGCCAGCGGCGAGCAGGCGAACAATGAGCAGTTCTTC. The V call is TRBV5-1, the J call TRBJ2-1, with D hard to call. Germline-derived CDR1 and CDR2 are SGHRS and YFSETQ. This CDR3 spans 13 amino acids. V shed 7 bases and J shed 5 bases, with 13 bases lying between them.

This clone was observed a few times. V usage is TRBV6-4 and J usage is TRBJ2-3; TRBD2 aligns across 11 bases. V shed 6 bases, J shed 9 bases, and the junction held 2 bases outside the gene matches. Germline CDR1 and CDR2: MRHNA and SNTAGT. The CDR3 is 12 residues long. The DNA for the CDR3 is TGTGCCAGCAGGGCTAGCGGGGGGACGCAGTATTTT. Residues: CASRASGGTQYF.

The gene calls are TRBV7-2 and TRBJ2-2, with D possibly TRBD2 on 6 matching bases. Germline V gene sequence: CDR1 SGHTA, CDR2 FQGNSA. Trimming took 6 bases from V and 1 from J, leaving 15 bases between them. The CDR3 has 16 residues. CDR3 DNA sequence: TGTGCCAGCAGGGGGGGAGGTGGACGGAACACCGGGGAGCTGTTTTTT. It encodes CASRGGGGRNTGELFF.

The chain combines TRBV19 with TRBJ2-5; 7 nucleotides agree with TRBD1. CDR1 and CDR2 from the germline V gene are LNHDA and SQIVND (reference sequence). Trimming cost V 0 bases and J 2 bases; bases outside gene matches: 3. The CDR3 spans 15 residues. This CDR3 is CASSIDQGQQETQYF. CDR3 in DNA: TGTGCCAGTAGTATAGATCAGGGACAGCAAGAGACCCAGTACTTC.

In its sample, this clone was seen once. This chain connects TRBV6-5 to TRBJ1-5, with TRBD1 matching 8 bases. V was clipped by 6 bases and J by 4 bases; unmatched bases: 8. Germline V gives CDR1 MNHEY, CDR2 SVGAGI. This CDR3 has 15 residues. The CDR3, as DNA: TGTGCCAGCAGGGAGGACAGGGCCGGGAATCAGCCCCAGCATTTT. Translated, it gives CASREDRAGNQPQHF.

This clone was recorded only once. The rearrangement uses TRBV7-2 and TRBJ2-7, with 8 bases identical to TRBD2. Germline trimming cut 3 bases from V and 0 bases from J; bases unmatched to any gene: 10. From germline, CDR1 is SGHTA and CDR2 FQGNSA. The CDR3 has 17 amino acids. Here the CDR3 reads CASSFSWGLVGSYEQYF. CDR3 nucleotides: TGTGCCAGCAGCTTTTCGTGGGGACTAGTAGGCTCCTACGAGCAGTACTTC.

The V gene is TRBV4-3, the J gene TRBJ2-7; the D gene is possibly TRBD1 (6 bases). The CDR3 has 16 amino acids. Germline CDR1 and CDR2: LGHNA and YSLEER. V was cut by 0 bases and J by 1 base, with 13 bases left in between. The CDR3 protein is CASSQDHGTTSYEQYF. CDR3 coding DNA: TGCGCCAGCAGCCAAGACCATGGGACAACTTCCTACGAGCAGTACTTC.

This clone was seen more than once but under ten times. The genes are TRBV19 and TRBJ1-1, with D maybe TRBD1 (5 bases). Between the trimmed V and J ends, which lost 3 bases and 1 base, there was a span of 15 bases. The germline CDR1 and CDR2 sequences are LNHDA and SQIVND (reference sequence). The CDR3 is 16 amino acids. The CDR3 bases are TGTGCCAGTAGTATGTCTTTCGGGGGGGAGAACACTGAAGCTTTCTTT. Translating it yields CASSMSFGGENTEAFF.

This rearrangement joins TRBV27 to TRBJ2-7; TRBD1 matches 8 bases. Trimming took 2 bases from V and 7 from J; bases not matched to a gene: 7. Germline V CDR1 and CDR2: MNHEY, SMNVEV (reference sequence). The CDR3 has 14 residues. CDR3 sequence (DNA): TGTGCCAGCAGTTTAGCCAGGGGGCTGGGAGAGCAGTACTTC. As protein: CASSLARGLGEQYF.